The clone carrying this T cell receptor beta chain was seen a single time. The antigen is undetermined. The data originate from a study of shared clonotypes between healthy human individuals. The study's findings and limits: Among a handful of donors, roughly 5% of naive CD4 clonotypes were found in common.

Germline CDR1 MNHEY, CDR2 SMNVEV (reference sequence). The CDR3 loop spans 19 amino acids. V lost 0 bases to trimming and J lost 8 bases; unmatched junction nucleotides: 10. Method: immunoSEQ multiplex PCR; TCRdb's copy keeps in-frame clones and lacks some. The sample lists about 680,000 clones, approximately 79% seen once, with under 2% in the top ten. The TCR sequence derives from a woman aged 30 to 39 in good health. Sequenced sample: memory CD4+ T cells sorted from blood. Subset denoted: CD45RA-negative fraction. V and J are TRBV27 and TRBJ2-1; TRBD2 aligns across 16 bases. The CDR3 protein is CASSLSRRGLAGGRYEQFF. CDR3 DNA sequence: TGTGCCAGCAGTTTATCGCGCCGGGGACTAGCGGGAGGGCGGTATGAGCAGTTCTTC.